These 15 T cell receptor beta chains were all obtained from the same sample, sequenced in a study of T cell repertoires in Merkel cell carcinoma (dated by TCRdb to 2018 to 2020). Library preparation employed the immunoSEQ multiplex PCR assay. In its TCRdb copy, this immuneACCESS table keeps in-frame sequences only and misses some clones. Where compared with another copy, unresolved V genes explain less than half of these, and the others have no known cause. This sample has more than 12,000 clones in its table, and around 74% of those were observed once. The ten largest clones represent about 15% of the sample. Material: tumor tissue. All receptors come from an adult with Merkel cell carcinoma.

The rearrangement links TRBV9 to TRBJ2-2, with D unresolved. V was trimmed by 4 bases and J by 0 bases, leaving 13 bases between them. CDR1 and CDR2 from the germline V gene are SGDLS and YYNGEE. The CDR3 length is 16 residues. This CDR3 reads CASSPYTATNTGELFF. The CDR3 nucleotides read TGTGCCAGCAGCCCATATACAGCGACGAACACCGGGGAGCTGTTTTTT. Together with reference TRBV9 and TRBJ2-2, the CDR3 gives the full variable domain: DSGVTQTPKHLITATGQRVTLRCSPRSGDLSVYWYQQSLDQGLQFLIQYYNGEERAKGNILERFSAQQFPDLHSELNLSSLELGDSALYFCASSPYTATNTGELFFGEGSRLTVL.

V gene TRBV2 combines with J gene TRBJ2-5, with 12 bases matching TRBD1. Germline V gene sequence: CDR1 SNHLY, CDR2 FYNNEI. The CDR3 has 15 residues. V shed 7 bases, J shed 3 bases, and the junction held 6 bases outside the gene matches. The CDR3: CASTTGTGGEETQYF. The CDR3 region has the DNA TGTGCCAGCACCACAGGGACAGGGGGCGAAGAGACCCAGTACTTC.

This chain's CDR3 is CASSLLGSNSPLHF. Here the CDR3 DNA reads TGTGCCAGCAGCTTATTAGGTTCCAATTCACCCCTCCACTTT. The chain combines TRBV7-8 with TRBJ1-6; D ambiguous. CDR3 length: 14 amino acids. V was clipped by 2 bases and J by 7 bases, with 9 bases between them. Germline values: CDR1 SGHVS, CDR2 FQNEAQ.

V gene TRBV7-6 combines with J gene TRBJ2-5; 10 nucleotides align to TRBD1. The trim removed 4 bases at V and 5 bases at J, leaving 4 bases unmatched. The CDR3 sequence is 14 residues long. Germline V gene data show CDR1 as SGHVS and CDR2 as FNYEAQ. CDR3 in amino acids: CASSSGTGEETQYF. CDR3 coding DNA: TGTGCCAGCAGCTCCGGGACAGGGGAGGAGACCCAGTACTTC.

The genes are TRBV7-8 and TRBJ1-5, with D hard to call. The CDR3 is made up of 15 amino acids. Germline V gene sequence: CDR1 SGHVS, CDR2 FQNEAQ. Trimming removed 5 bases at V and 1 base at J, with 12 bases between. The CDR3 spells CASSPDGRSNQPQHF. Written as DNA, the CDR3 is TGTGCCAGCAGCCCGGACGGGAGGAGCAATCAGCCCCAGCATTTT.

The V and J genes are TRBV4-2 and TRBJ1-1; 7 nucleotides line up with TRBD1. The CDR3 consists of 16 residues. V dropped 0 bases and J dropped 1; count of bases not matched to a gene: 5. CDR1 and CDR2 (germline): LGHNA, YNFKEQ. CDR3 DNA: TGTGCCAGCAGCCAAGAAGGGGGCAGGTCGAACACTGAAGCTTTCTTT. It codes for CASSQEGGRSNTEAFF.

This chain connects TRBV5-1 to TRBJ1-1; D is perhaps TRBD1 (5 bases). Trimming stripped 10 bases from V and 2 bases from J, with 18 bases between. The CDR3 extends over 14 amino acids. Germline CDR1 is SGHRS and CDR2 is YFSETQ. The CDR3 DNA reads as TGCGCCGGCAACGCCGGGGGAATCAACACTGAAGCTTTCTTT. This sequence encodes CAGNAGGINTEAFF.

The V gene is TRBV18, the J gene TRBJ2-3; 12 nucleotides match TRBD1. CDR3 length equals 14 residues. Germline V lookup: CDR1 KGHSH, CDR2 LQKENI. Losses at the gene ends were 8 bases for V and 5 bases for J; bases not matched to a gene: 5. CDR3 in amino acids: CASPGQGAGDTQYF. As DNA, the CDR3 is TGTGCCAGCCCGGGACAGGGGGCAGGAGATACGCAGTATTTT.

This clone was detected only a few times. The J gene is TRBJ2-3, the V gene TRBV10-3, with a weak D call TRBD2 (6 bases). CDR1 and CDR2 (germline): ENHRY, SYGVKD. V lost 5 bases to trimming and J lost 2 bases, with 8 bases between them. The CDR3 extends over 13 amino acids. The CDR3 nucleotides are TGTGCCATCAGTTCGGGGGTCACAGATACGCAGTATTTT. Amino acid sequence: CAISSGVTDTQYF.

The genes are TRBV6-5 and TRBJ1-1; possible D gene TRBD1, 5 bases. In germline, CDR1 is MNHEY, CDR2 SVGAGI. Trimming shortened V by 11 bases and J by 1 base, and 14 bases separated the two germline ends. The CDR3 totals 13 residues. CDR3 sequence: CAGSIGANTEAFF. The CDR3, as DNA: TGTGCCGGATCAATCGGGGCGAACACTGAAGCTTTCTTT.

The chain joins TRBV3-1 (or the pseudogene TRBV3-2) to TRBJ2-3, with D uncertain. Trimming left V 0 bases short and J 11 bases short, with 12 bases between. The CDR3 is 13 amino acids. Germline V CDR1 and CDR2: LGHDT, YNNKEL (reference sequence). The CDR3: CASSQENALGQYF. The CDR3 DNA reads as TGTGCCAGCAGCCAAGAGAACGCGTTAGGGCAGTATTTT.

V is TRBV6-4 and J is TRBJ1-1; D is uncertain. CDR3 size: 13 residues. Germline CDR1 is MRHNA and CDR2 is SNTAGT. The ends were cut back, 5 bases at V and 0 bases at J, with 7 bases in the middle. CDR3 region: CASSSSLNTEAFF. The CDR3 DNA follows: TGTGCCAGCAGTTCGAGTTTGAACACTGAAGCTTTCTTT.

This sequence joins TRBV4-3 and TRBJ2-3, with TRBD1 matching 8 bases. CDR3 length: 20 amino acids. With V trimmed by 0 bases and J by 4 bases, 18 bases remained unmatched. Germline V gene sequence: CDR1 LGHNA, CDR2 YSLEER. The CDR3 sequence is CASSQDLYFGGRGRADTQYF. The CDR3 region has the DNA TGCGCCAGCAGCCAAGATCTGTATTTTGGGGGCAGGGGGCGCGCAGATACGCAGTATTTT.

CDR3 loop: CSASTPGRTEAFF. The CDR3 region has the DNA TGCAGTGCTAGTACCCCAGGGAGGACTGAAGCTTTCTTT. The chain carries TRBV20-1 and TRBJ1-1; the D gene is possibly TRBD1 (5 bases). Germline CDR1 reads DFQATT; CDR2 reads SNEGSKA (reference sequence). The V end lost 3 bases, the J end lost 5 bases, and 13 bases lay between the germline ends. CDR3 length: 13 residues.

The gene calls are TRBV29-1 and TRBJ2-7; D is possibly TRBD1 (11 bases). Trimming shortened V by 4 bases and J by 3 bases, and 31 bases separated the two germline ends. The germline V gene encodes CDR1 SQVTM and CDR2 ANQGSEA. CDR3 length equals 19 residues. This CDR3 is CSVGGQGASGSGAYYEQYF. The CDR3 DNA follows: TGCAGCGTTGGTGGACAGGGGGCTAGCGGGAGCGGGGCTTACTACGAGCAGTACTTC.